A single T cell receptor (beta chain) is shown here with its context. What it recognizes is unknown. The data stem from a study of graft-versus-host responses after intestinal transplantation. Method: immunoSEQ multiplex PCR; TCRdb's copy keeps in-frame clones and lacks some. The profile shows under 90,000 clones, around 87% of them singletons. V lost 4 bases and J lost 4; bases outside the gene matches: 3. The CDR3 contains 13 residues. Germline CDR1 and CDR2: SGHDN and FVKESK. Study-wide results and caveats: The study found high graft-versus-host to host-versus-graft clonal ratios in allografts of patients with graft-donor T cell macrochimerism.

The chain is built from TRBV14 and TRBJ1-1; TRBD1 matches at 7 bases. This TCR was recovered from a human donor who was the organ donor for an intestinal transplant. The sequencing here drew on unstimulated CD8+ T cells sorted from spleen or lymph node cells, taken before transplant. This chain's CDR3 is CASSRAGGTEAFF. The CDR3, as DNA: TGTGCCAGCAGCCGGGCAGGGGGCACTGAAGCTTTCTTT.